The 8 T cell receptor beta chains listed next were all sequenced from one sample in a study of T cell changes during pregnancy in multiple sclerosis. Sequenced by immunoSEQ multiplex PCR; TCRdb stores in-frame clones only, minus some. The table lists about 40,000 clones, 80% to 95% of them singletons. The specimen was CD8+ T cells from peripheral blood mononuclear cells, collected in the first trimester of pregnancy. The receptors stem from a female donor with multiple sclerosis, enrolled in a pregnancy study.

The V call is TRBV9, the J call TRBJ2-1, with TRBD2 matching 9 bases. CDR1 and CDR2 (germline): SGDLS, YYNGEE. This CDR3 is built from 16 residues. With 3 bases clipped from V and 9 bases from J, the junction kept 13 bases outside the gene matches. As DNA, the CDR3 is TGTGCCAGCAGCGCGTTTAGCGGGGGAGCCTCCCCTGAGCAGTTCTTC. It yields the protein CASSAFSGGASPEQFF.

The V call is TRBV5-6, the J call TRBJ2-3; TRBD1 matches 10 bases. CDR1 SGHDT and CDR2 YYEEEE come from the germline V gene. There are 16 residues in the CDR3. V shed 1 base and J 2 bases; nucleotides not matched to a gene: 4. The CDR3, as DNA: TGTGCCAGCAGCTTGAGGGACAGGGGACTCACAGATACGCAGTATTTT. It translates to CASSLRDRGLTDTQYF.

The rearrangement joins TRBV5-6 to TRBJ2-7, with D possibly being TRBD2 (5 bases). The V and J ends lost 5 bases and 4 bases respectively, with 16 bases between them. The germline V gene encodes CDR1 SGHDT and CDR2 YYEEEE. This CDR3 has 14 amino acids. This CDR3 reads CASSLAGKNYEQYF. Here the CDR3 DNA reads TGTGCCAGCAGTCTAGCAGGCAAGAATTACGAGCAGTACTTC.

This clone has just one count. J is TRBJ2-3 and V is TRBV5-1; TRBD1 matches 8 bases. Per germline, CDR1 SGHRS and CDR2 YFSETQ. Trimming at V came to 4 bases and at J to 3 bases, leaving 7 bases not matched to a gene. The CDR3 consists of 15 residues. CDR3 loop: CASSNAGQVTDTQYF. The CDR3 bases are TGCGCCAGCAGCAATGCGGGACAGGTTACAGATACGCAGTATTTT. Filled out from reference TRBV5-1 and TRBJ2-3, the complete variable domain reads KAGVTQTPRYLIKTRGQQVTLSCSPISGHRSVSWYQQTPGQGLQFLFEYFSETQRNKGNFPGRFSGRQFSNSRSEMNVSTLELGDSALYLCASSNAGQVTDTQYFGPGTRLTVL.

The rearrangement links TRBV7-8 to TRBJ2-7; 13 bases are a match to TRBD2. The CDR3 extends over 18 amino acids. Germline V CDR1 and CDR2: SGHVS, FQNEAQ. V was pared by 5 bases and J by 3 bases, with 13 bases of the junction left unmatched. This CDR3 reads CASSRRLAGGESGYEQYF. CDR3 sequence (DNA): TGTGCCAGCAGCCGCCGACTAGCGGGGGGCGAGTCGGGCTACGAGCAGTACTTC.

V is TRBV6-5 and J is TRBJ1-1; no clear D gene. Germline assignment: CDR1 MNHEY and CDR2 SVGAGI. V dropped 5 bases and J dropped 8 bases, with 15 bases sitting between them. CDR3 size: 13 residues. CDR3 coding DNA: TGTGCCAGCAGTATTGGGAGCGGGCAGGAAGCTTTCTTT. It is translated as CASSIGSGQEAFF.

The chain uses TRBV11-1 and TRBJ1-1; D gene ambiguous. This CDR3 contains 15 residues. V was shortened by 2 bases and J by 2 bases, with 12 bases between the two germline ends. CDR1 is SGHAT and CDR2 is FQDESV in the germline V gene (reference sequence). The CDR3 DNA is TGTGCCAGCAGCTTAAGTTCGGGGATAAACACTGAAGCTTTCTTT. The encoded protein is CASSLSSGINTEAFF.

In DNA, the CDR3 is TGTGCCAGCAGCTTAGTAGGACTAGCGGACGACTACAATGAGCAGTTCTTC. Protein sequence: CASSLVGLADDYNEQFF. This chain uses TRBV7-2 with TRBJ2-1; 10 bases are shared with TRBD2. The CDR3 runs to 17 residues. Losses at the gene ends were 1 base for V and 3 bases for J; bases not matched to a gene: 6. CDR1 and CDR2 (germline): SGHTA, FQGNSA.